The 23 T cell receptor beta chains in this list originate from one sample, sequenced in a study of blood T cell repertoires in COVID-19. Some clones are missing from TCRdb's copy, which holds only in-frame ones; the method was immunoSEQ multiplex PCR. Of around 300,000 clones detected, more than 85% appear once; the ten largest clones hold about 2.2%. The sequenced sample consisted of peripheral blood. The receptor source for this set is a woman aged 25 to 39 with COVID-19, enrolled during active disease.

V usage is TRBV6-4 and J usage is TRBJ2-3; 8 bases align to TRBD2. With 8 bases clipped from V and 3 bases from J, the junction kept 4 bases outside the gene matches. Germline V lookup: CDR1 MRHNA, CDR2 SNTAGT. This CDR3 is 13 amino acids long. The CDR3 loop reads CASAQRETDTQYF. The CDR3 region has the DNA TGTGCCAGCGCGCAGCGGGAGACAGATACGCAGTATTTT.

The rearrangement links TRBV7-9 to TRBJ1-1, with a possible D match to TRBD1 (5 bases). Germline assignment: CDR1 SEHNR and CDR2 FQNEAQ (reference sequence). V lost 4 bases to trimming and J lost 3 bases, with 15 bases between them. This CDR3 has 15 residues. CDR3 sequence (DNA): TGTGCCAGCAGCTCCGGGGGACGCCAGGACACTGAAGCTTTCTTT. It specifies CASSSGGRQDTEAFF. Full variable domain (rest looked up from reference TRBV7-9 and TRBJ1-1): DTGVSQNPRHKITKRGQNVTFRCDPISEHNRLYWYRQTLGQGPEFLTYFQNEAQLEKSRLLSDRFSAERPKGSFSTLEIQRTEQGDSAMYLCASSSGGRQDTEAFFGQGTRLTVV.

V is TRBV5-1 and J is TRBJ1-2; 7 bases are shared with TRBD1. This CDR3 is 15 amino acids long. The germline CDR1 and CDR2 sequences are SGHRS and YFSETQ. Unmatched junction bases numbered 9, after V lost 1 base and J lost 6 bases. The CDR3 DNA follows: TGCGCCAGCAGCTTGTATGGGACAGTGTCGAATGGCTACACCTTC. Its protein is CASSLYGTVSNGYTF.

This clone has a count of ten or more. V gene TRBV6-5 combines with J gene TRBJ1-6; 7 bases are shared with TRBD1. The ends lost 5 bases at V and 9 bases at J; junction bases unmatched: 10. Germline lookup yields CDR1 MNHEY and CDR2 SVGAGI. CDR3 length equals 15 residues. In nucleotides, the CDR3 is TGTGCCAGCAGTCTCACCGGGACAGTAGTTTCACCCCTCCACTTT. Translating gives CASSLTGTVVSPLHF.

The CDR3 DNA follows: TGTGCCAGCAGTTACTCAGTAGCGGGTACGTCCTACGAGCAGTACTTC. Translated: CASSYSVAGTSYEQYF. The J gene is TRBJ2-7, the V gene TRBV6-5, with 7 positions matching TRBD2. The CDR3 is made up of 16 amino acids. The V gene's germline CDR1 is MNHEY and CDR2 SVGAGI. The V gene end was trimmed by 0 bases and the J gene end by 1 base; junction bases not matched to a gene: 6.

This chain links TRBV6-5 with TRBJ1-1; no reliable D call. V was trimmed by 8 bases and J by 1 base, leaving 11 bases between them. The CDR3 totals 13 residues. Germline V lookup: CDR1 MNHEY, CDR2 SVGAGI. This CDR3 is CASLTIQNTEAFF. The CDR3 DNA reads TGTGCCAGCTTAACGATACAGAACACTGAAGCTTTCTTT.

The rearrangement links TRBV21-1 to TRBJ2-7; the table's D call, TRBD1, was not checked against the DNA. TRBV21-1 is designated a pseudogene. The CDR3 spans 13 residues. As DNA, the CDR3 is TGTGCCAGCAGCAAAGTAGGGGTTTACGAGCAGTACTTC. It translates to CASSKVGVYEQYF.

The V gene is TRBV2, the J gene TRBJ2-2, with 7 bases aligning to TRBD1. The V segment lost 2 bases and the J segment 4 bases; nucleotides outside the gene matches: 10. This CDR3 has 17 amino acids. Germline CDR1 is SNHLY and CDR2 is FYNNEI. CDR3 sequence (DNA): TGTGCCAGCAGTGAAATGTTAAGGGGGCCGAGCACCGGGGAGCTGTTTTTT. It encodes CASSEMLRGPSTGELFF.

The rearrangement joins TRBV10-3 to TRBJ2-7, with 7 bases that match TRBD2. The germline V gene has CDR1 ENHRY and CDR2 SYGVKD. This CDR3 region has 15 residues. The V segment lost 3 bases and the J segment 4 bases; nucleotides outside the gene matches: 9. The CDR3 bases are TGTGCCATCAGTGAACCCGCGGGAGAACAATACGAGCAGTACTTC. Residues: CAISEPAGEQYEQYF.

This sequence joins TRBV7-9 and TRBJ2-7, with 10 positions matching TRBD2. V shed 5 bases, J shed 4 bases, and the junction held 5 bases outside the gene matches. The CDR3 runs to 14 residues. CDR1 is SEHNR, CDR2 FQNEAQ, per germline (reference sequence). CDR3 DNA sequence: TGTGCCAGCAGCCCCCTAGCGGGAGTATACGAGCAGTACTTC. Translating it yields CASSPLAGVYEQYF.

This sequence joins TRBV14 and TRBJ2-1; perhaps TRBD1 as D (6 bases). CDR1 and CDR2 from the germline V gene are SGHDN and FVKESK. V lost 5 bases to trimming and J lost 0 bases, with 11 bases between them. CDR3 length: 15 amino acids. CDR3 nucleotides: TGTGCCAGCAGCGGACAGCTGAGCTCCTACAATGAGCAGTTCTTC. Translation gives CASSGQLSSYNEQFF.

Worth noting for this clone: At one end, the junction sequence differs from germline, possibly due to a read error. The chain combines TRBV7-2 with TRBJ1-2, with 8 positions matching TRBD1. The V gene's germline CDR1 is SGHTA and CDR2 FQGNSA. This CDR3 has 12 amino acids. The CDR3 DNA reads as TGTGCCAGCAGCCAGCGACAGGGGCCCCTTCCCTTC. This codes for CASSQRQGPLPF.

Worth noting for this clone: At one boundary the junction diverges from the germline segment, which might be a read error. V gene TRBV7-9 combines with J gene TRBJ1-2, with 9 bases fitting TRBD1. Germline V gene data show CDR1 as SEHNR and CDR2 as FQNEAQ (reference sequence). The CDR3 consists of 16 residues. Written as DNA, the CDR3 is TGTGCCAGCAGCATAGCGGGACAGGGAGTGGTCGATGGCTACACCTTC. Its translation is CASSIAGQGVVDGYTF.

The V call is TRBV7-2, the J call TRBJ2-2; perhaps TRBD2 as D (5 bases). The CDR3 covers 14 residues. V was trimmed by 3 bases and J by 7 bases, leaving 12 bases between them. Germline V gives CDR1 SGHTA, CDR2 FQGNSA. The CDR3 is CASSLDSLRGELFF. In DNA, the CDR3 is TGTGCCAGCAGCTTGGACTCCCTTCGCGGGGAGCTGTTTTTT.

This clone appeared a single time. This CDR3 is CASSLDTPAGGSYEQYF. The CDR3, as DNA: TGTGCCAGCAGCTTAGATACCCCCGCGGGGGGGTCGTACGAGCAGTACTTC. The chain joins TRBV11-2 to TRBJ2-7; TRBD2 aligns across 9 bases. Germline-derived CDR1 and CDR2 are SGHAT and FQNNGV. After removal of 0 bases from V and 4 bases from J, the junction contained 10 bases not matched to a gene. The CDR3 is made up of 17 amino acids.

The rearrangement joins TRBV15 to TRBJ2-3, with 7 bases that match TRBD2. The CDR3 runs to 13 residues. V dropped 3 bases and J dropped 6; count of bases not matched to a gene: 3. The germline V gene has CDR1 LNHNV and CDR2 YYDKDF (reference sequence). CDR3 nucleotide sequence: TGTGCCACCAGCAGCAGACTAGCCGATACGCAGTATTTT. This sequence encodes CATSSRLADTQYF.

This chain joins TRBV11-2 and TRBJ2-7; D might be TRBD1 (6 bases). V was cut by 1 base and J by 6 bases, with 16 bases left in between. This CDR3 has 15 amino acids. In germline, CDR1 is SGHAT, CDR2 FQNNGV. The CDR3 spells CASSLVGQGHREQYF. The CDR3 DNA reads TGTGCCAGCAGCTTAGTTGGCCAGGGGCACCGCGAGCAGTACTTC.

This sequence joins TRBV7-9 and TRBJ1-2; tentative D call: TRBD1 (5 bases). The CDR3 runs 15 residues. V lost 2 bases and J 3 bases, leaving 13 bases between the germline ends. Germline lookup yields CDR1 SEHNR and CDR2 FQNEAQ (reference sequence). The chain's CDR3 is CASSLLGGKDYGYTF. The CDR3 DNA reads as TGTGCCAGCAGCTTACTCGGGGGAAAGGACTATGGCTACACCTTC.

This CDR3 reads CSARVQGQSTF. CDR3 coding DNA: TGCAGTGCTAGAGTGCAGGGTCAATCCACCTTC. V and J are TRBV20-1 and TRBJ1-2; a possible D gene is TRBD1 (5 bases). The V end lost 1 base, the J end lost 13 bases, and 13 bases lay between the germline ends. The CDR3 contains 11 residues. CDR1 and CDR2 from the germline V gene are DFQATT and SNEGSKA (reference sequence).

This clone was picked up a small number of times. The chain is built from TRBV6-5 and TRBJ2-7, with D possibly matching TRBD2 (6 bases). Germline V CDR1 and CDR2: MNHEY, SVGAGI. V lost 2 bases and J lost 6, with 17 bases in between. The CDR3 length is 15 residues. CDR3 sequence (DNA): TGTGCCAGCAGTTACGGGGGGACCCAACTTGTCGAGCAGTACTTC. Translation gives CASSYGGTQLVEQYF.

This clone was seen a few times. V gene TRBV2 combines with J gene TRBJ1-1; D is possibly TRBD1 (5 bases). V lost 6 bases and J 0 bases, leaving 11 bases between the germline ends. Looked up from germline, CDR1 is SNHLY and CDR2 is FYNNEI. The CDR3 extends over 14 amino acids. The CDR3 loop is CASREGLMNTEAFF. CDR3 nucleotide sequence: TGTGCCAGCAGAGAGGGACTGATGAACACTGAAGCTTTCTTT.

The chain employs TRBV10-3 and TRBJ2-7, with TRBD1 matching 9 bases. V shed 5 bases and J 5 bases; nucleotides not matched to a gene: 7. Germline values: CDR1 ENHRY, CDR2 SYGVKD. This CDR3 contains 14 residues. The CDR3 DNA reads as TGTGCCATCAGTCTCGGGACAGGGCAGGACGAGCAGTACTTC. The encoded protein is CAISLGTGQDEQYF.

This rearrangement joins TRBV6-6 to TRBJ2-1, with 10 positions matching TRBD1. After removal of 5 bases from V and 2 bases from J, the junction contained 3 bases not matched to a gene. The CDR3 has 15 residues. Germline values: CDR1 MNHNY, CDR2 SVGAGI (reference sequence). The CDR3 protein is CASSRTGGTYNEQFF. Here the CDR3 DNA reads TGTGCCAGCAGTCGGACAGGGGGGACCTACAATGAGCAGTTCTTC.